The present T cell receptor beta chain was sequenced within a study of human thymus T cells. Study results and caveats: There appeared to be biased usage of V and J genes in thymic and blood repertoires.

Some clones are missing from TCRdb's copy, which holds only in-frame ones; the method was immunoSEQ multiplex PCR. This sample has tens of thousands of clones, with approximately 93% found just once. Points on this clone: The antigen is unknown.

Genomic DNA was extracted from every available blood leukocyte. Material: blood. The sequence was obtained from a boy under two years old with a congenital heart defect but otherwise immunologically healthy.

CDR3 region: CASSRTSEETQYF. The CDR3, as DNA: TGTGCCAGCAGCCGGACTAGCGAAGAGACCCAGTACTTC. This rearrangement joins TRBV5-4 to TRBJ2-5, with 9 bases matching TRBD2. CDR3 length equals 13 residues. Germline assignment: CDR1 SGHNT and CDR2 YYREEE (reference sequence). With 4 bases clipped from V and 3 bases from J, the junction kept 1 base outside the gene matches. Together with reference TRBV5-4 and TRBJ2-5, the CDR3 gives the full variable domain: ETGVTQSPTHLIKTRGQQVTLRCSSQSGHNTVSWYQQALGQGPQFIFQYYREEENGRGNFPPRFSGLQFPNYSSELNVNALELDDSALYLCASSRTSEETQYFGPGTRLLVL.